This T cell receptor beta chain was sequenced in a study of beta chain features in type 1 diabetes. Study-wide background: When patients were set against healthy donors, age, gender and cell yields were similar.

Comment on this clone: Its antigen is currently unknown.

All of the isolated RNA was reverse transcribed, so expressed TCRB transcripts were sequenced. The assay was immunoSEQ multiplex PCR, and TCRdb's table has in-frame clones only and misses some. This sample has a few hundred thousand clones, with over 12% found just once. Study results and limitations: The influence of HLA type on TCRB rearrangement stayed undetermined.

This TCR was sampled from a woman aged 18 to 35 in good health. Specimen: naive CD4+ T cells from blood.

The chain's CDR3 is CAISESTGTPTEAFF. In DNA, the CDR3 is TGTGCCATCAGTGAGTCCACCGGGACACCGACTGAAGCTTTCTTT. This chain joins TRBV10-3 and TRBJ1-1; possibly TRBD1 for D (6 bases). Germline lookup yields CDR1 ENHRY and CDR2 SYGVKD. This CDR3 comprises 15 residues. V gave up 0 bases and J gave up 5 bases, with 13 bases separating them.